Following are 21 T cell receptor beta chains from one sample sequenced in a study of cytomegalovirus exposure and HLA in healthy donors (dated by TCRdb to 2017 to 2019). The method behind the library was the immunoSEQ multiplex PCR assay. For the multiplex PCR, a mixture combining 60 forward primers for TCR Vbeta segments and 13 reverse primers for TCR Jbeta segments was used. TCRdb's version of the immuneACCESS table is confined to in-frame rearrangements and falls short of the full clone set. An unresolved V gene accounts for under half of the shortfall where checked; the remainder is of unknown origin. The table kept for this sample lists roughly 33,000 clones. The ten largest clonotypes hold around 3.5% of the sample. Sequencing was carried out using PBMCs. The origin of the receptors is a woman aged 40-49 years in good health and CMV-seropositive.

The chain joins TRBV19 to TRBJ2-7, with D possibly matching TRBD1 (6 bases). With 1 base removed from V and 2 bases from J, the gap between germline ends came to 12 bases. The length of the CDR3 is 15 residues. Germline CDR1 LNHDA, CDR2 SQIVND (reference sequence). CDR3 amino acids: CASSIVVGAPYEQYF. The CDR3 DNA sequence: TGTGCCAGTAGTATAGTGGTGGGGGCCCCCTACGAGCAGTACTTC.

The genes are TRBV2 and TRBJ1-5, with D perhaps matching TRBD1 (5 bases). Trimming took 7 bases from V and 7 from J, leaving 17 bases between them. CDR1 is SNHLY and CDR2 is FYNNEI in the germline V gene. The CDR3 runs 14 residues. CDR3 sequence (DNA): TGTGCCAGCACGGGCACGGGAGGGGAACAGCCCCAGCATTTT. It yields the protein CASTGTGGEQPQHF.

V and J are TRBV18 and TRBJ2-3; D gene unclear. The CDR3 totals 13 residues. The V gene lost 5 bases and the J gene lost 0 bases, with 6 bases spanning the gap. From germline, CDR1 is KGHSH and CDR2 LQKENI. The CDR3 protein is CASSSSSTDTQYF. In DNA form, the CDR3 reads TGTGCCAGCTCATCGTCTAGCACAGATACGCAGTATTTT.

The chain combines TRBV5-1 with TRBJ1-5; 9 positions match TRBD1. V lost 4 bases to trimming and J lost 4 bases; unmatched junction nucleotides: 6. The CDR3 totals 15 residues. Germline V gene sequence: CDR1 SGHRS, CDR2 YFSETQ. The CDR3 DNA follows: TGCGCCAGCAGCATTATCGGGACAGGGAATCAGCCCCAGCATTTT. This codes for CASSIIGTGNQPQHF. Complete variable domain (other parts from reference TRBV5-1 and TRBJ1-5): KAGVTQTPRYLIKTRGQQVTLSCSPISGHRSVSWYQQTPGQGLQFLFEYFSETQRNKGNFPGRFSGRQFSNSRSEMNVSTLELGDSALYLCASSIIGTGNQPQHFGDGTRLSIL.

The chain carries TRBV18 and TRBJ2-7, with D tentatively TRBD2 (6 bases). CDR3 length: 16 residues. V lost 6 bases and J 2 bases, leaving 20 bases between the germline ends. Germline CDR1 and CDR2: KGHSH and LQKENI. CDR3 DNA sequence: TGTGCCAGCTCTACCACCAGCGGGTCAAGCGCCTACGAGCAGTACTTC. It yields the protein CASSTTSGSSAYEQYF.

The gene calls are TRBV4-2 and TRBJ2-7; TRBD2 is a possible D gene (5 bases). The CDR3 loop spans 15 amino acids. The germline CDR1 and CDR2 sequences are LGHNA and YNFKEQ. The ends were cut back, 4 bases at V and 1 base at J, with 14 bases in the middle. The CDR3: CASSPTRFTSYEQYF. The CDR3 coding sequence is TGTGCCAGCAGCCCCACTAGGTTCACTTCCTACGAGCAGTACTTC.

This chain links TRBV30 with TRBJ2-3, with D possibly being TRBD2 (6 bases). This CDR3 region has 16 residues. Trimming cost V 1 base and J 5 bases, with 19 bases left between them. From germline, CDR1 is GTSNPN and CDR2 SVGIG (reference sequence). CDR3 DNA sequence: TGTGCCTGGAGTGCGCCGGGACTCCCGGCGGGAGATACGCAGTATTTT. It is translated as CAWSAPGLPAGDTQYF.

The chain uses TRBV1 and TRBJ2-1; TRBD2, the D gene given by the table, was not confirmed from the DNA. TRBV1 is given as a pseudogene. This CDR3 has 16 residues. CDR3 sequence (DNA): TGCACCAGCAGCCAGGCTAGCGGGAGTGGGGACAATGAGCAGTTCTTC. Amino acids: CTSSQASGSGDNEQFF.

This sequence joins TRBV5-6 and TRBJ1-1; 8 bases fit TRBD1. Unmatched junction bases numbered 3, after V lost 5 bases and J lost 0 bases. Germline CDR1 SGHDT, CDR2 YYEEEE. The CDR3 runs 14 residues. In DNA form, the CDR3 reads TGTGCCAGCAGTTGGACAGGGCTGAACACTGAAGCTTTCTTT. It specifies CASSWTGLNTEAFF.

CDR3 protein: CASSLQGANQPQHF. The CDR3 coding sequence is TGTGCCAGCAGCTTACAGGGGGCCAATCAGCCCCAGCATTTT. The V call is TRBV7-9, the J call TRBJ1-5; TRBD1 matches at 8 bases. The germline gives CDR1 SEHNR, CDR2 FQNEAQ (reference sequence). The V segment lost 2 bases and the J segment 3 bases; nucleotides outside the gene matches: 0. The CDR3 consists of 14 residues.

This chain's CDR3 is CASSYHRADTQYF. The CDR3 nucleotides read TGTGCCAGCAGTTACCACAGGGCAGATACGCAGTATTTT. This chain joins TRBV6-5 and TRBJ2-3; a weak D match, TRBD1 (6 bases). Germline CDR1 MNHEY, CDR2 SVGAGI. The CDR3 contains 13 residues. The ends were cut back, 2 bases at V and 4 bases at J, with 7 bases in the middle.

The chain carries TRBV7-6 and TRBJ1-2, with TRBD1 identical over 9 bases. CDR3 length: 16 residues. Per the germline V gene, CDR1 is SGHVS and CDR2 is FNYEAQ. With V trimmed by 5 bases and J by 5 bases, 12 bases remained unmatched. In DNA form, the CDR3 reads TGTGCCAGCAGCGGCCCTTTACAGGGGGCACATTATGGCTACACCTTC. Translation: CASSGPLQGAHYGYTF.

V usage is TRBV11-2 and J usage is TRBJ2-1; D not resolved. The CDR3 has 15 residues. Trimming removed 4 bases from V and 6 bases from J, with 16 bases in between. Looked up from germline, CDR1 is SGHAT and CDR2 is FQNNGV. The CDR3 coding sequence is TGTGCCAGCAGCTCCCCTCGGCTAGTCGGCAATGAGCAGTTCTTC. Protein: CASSSPRLVGNEQFF.

This chain joins TRBV2 and TRBJ2-3; no clear D gene. The germline CDR1 and CDR2 sequences are SNHLY and FYNNEI. The ends were cut back, 6 bases at V and 1 base at J, with 11 bases in the middle. This CDR3 has 14 residues. The CDR3 DNA reads TGTGCCAGCAGCGCAGATTTGGGCACAGATACGCAGTATTTT. Its translation: CASSADLGTDTQYF.

The CDR3 spells CASSFGPGLNEQYF. The CDR3 DNA reads as TGCGCCAGCAGCTTTGGTCCGGGACTTAACGAGCAGTACTTC. The rearrangement links TRBV5-1 to TRBJ2-7; tentatively, D is TRBD2 (6 bases). The V and J ends lost 2 bases and 5 bases respectively, with 14 bases between them. The CDR3 has 14 residues. Germline V gene lookup returns CDR1 SGHRS and CDR2 YFSETQ.

The chain employs TRBV14 and TRBJ2-7, with 7 bases that match TRBD1. V was pared by 0 bases and J by 4 bases, with 9 bases of the junction left unmatched. Germline CDR1 and CDR2: SGHDN and FVKESK. The CDR3 contains 16 residues. CDR3 sequence (DNA): TGTGCCAGCAGCCAAGAGGGTGGGACAGACCTATACGAGCAGTACTTC. Its protein is CASSQEGGTDLYEQYF.

V is TRBV11-1 and J is TRBJ2-2; tentative D call: TRBD1 (5 bases). The germline V gene encodes CDR1 SGHAT and CDR2 FQDESV (reference sequence). The CDR3 covers 16 residues. The V end was cut by 8 bases, the J end by 1 base, with 17 bases between. CDR3 sequence reads: CASSHIDSLNTGELFF. CDR3 in DNA: TGTGCCAGCTCTCACATAGACAGCCTGAACACCGGGGAGCTGTTTTTT. Complete variable domain (other parts from reference TRBV11-1 and TRBJ2-2): EAEVAQSPRYKITEKSQAVAFWCDPISGHATLYWYRQILGQGPELLVQFQDESVVDDSQLPKDRFSAERLKGVDSTLKIQPAELGDSAMYLCASSHIDSLNTGELFFGEGSRLTVL.

The V and J genes are TRBV7-2 and TRBJ2-7, with 14 bases lining up with TRBD2. V lost 11 bases, J lost 7 bases, and 16 bases stayed unmatched. The CDR3 consists of 16 residues. CDR1 SGHTA and CDR2 FQGNSA come from the germline V gene. The CDR3 reads CASRPGTSGRTGEQYF. Here the CDR3 DNA reads TGTGCCTCCAGACCCGGGACTAGCGGGAGAACGGGGGAGCAGTACTTC.

This chain joins TRBV28 and TRBJ2-3; 9 nucleotides match TRBD2. CDR1 is MDHEN, CDR2 SYDVKM, per germline. The V and J ends lost 5 bases and 2 bases, in that order; junction bases with no gene match: 11. This CDR3 contains 17 residues. The CDR3 DNA is TGTGCCAGCAGTGAGTTAGGGCTAGCGGGGACCACAGATACGCAGTATTTT. It is translated as CASSELGLAGTTDTQYF.

The chain has TRBV20-1 and TRBJ2-3, with D possibly matching TRBD2 (5 bases). Trimming stripped 3 bases from V and 10 bases from J, with 11 bases between. The germline CDR1 and CDR2 sequences are DFQATT and SNEGSKA (reference sequence). The CDR3 sequence is 11 residues long. CDR3 DNA sequence: TGCAGTGCTAGGACTATGGGAGCGCAGTATTTT. This encodes CSARTMGAQYF.

The genes are TRBV7-9 and TRBJ1-5; the D is unclear. This CDR3 has 13 residues. Germline CDR1 SEHNR, CDR2 FQNEAQ (reference sequence). Trimming pared 2 bases from V and 1 base from J, leaving 3 bases between. CDR3 sequence: CASSLQSNQPQHF. The CDR3 region has the DNA TGTGCCAGCAGCTTACAAAGCAATCAGCCCCAGCATTTT. The full variable domain, completed using reference TRBV7-9 and TRBJ1-5, is DTGVSQNPRHKITKRGQNVTFRCDPISEHNRLYWYRQTLGQGPEFLTYFQNEAQLEKSRLLSDRFSAERPKGSFSTLEIQRTEQGDSAMYLCASSLQSNQPQHFGDGTRLSIL.